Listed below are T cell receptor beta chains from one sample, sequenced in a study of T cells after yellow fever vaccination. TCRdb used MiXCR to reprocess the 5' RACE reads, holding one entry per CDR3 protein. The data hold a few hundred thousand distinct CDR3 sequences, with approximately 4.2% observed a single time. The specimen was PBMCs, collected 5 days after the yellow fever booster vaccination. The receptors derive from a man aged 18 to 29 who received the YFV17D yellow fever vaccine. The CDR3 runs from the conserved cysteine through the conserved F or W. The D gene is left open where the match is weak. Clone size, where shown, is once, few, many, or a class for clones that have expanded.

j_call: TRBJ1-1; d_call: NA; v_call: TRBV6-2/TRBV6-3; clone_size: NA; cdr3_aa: CASSYLQGTEAFF; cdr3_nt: TGTGCCAGCAGTTACTTACAGGGCACTGAAGCTTTCTTT
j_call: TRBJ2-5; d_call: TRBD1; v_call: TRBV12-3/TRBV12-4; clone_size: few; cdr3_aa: CASSWGQGEKETQYF; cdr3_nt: TGTGCCAGCAGCTGGGGACAGGGGGAAAAAGAGACCCAGTACTTC
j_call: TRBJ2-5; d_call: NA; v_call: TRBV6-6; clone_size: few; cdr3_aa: CASSYWGKETQYF; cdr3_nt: TGTGCCAGCAGTTACTGGGGAAAAGAGACCCAGTACTTC
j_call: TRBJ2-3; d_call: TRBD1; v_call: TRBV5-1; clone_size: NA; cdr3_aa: CASSEGTGGGDTQYF; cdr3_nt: TGCGCCAGCAGCGAAGGGACAGGGGGCGGAGATACGCAGTATTTT
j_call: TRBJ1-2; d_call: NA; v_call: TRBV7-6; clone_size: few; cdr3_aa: CASSFGGIPNYGYTF; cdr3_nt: TGTGCCAGCAGCTTTGGTGGGATCCCTAACTATGGCTACACCTTC
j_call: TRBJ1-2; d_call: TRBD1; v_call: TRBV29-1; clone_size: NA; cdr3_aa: CSVWFQGVRGYGYTF; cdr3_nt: TGCAGCGTTTGGTTTCAGGGGGTCCGCGGCTATGGCTACACCTTC
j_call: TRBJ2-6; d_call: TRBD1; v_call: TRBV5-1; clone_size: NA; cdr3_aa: CASSSRGNSGANVLTF; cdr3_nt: TGCGCCAGCAGCAGCAGGGGGAACTCTGGGGCCAACGTCCTGACTTTC
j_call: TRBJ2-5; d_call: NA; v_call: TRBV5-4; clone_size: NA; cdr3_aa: CASSWAETQYF; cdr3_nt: TGTGCCAGCAGCTGGGCAGAGACCCAGTACTTC
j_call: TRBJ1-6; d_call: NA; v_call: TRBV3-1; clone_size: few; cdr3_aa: CASSPWVLRPPLHF; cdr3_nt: TGTGCCAGCAGCCCCTGGGTCCTTCGTCCACCCCTCCACTTT
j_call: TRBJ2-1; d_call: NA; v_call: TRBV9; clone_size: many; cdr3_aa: CASSAGGSSYNEQFF; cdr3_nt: TGTGCCAGCAGCGCGGGGGGCAGCTCCTACAATGAGCAGTTCTTC
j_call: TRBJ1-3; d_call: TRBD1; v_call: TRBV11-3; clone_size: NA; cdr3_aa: CASSGGTGPHTIYF; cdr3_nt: TGTGCCAGCAGCGGCGGGACAGGACCACACACCATATATTTT
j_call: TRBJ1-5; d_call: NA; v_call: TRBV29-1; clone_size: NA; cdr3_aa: CSVGLGGPGYQPQHF; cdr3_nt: TGCAGCGTTGGTCTCGGGGGGCCGGGCTATCAGCCCCAGCATTTT
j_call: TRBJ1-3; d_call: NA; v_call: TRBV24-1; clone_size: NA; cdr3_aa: CATSDADRLGGNTIYF; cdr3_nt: TGTGCCACCAGTGATGCGGACCGACTGGGGGGAAACACCATATATTTT
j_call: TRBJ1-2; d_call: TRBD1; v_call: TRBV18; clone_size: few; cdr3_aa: CASSPISTGTVGYTF; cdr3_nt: TGTGCCAGCTCACCAATCTCGACAGGGACAGTCGGCTACACCTTC
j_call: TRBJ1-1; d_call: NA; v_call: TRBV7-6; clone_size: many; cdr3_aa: CASSLLGGEAFF; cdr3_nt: TGTGCCAGCTCCCTCCTTGGAGGGGAAGCTTTCTTT
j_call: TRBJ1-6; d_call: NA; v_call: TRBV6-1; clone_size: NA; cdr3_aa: CASSEERRPGVSPLHF; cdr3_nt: TGTGCCAGCAGTGAAGAAAGGCGCCCGGGTGTGTCACCCCTCCACTTT
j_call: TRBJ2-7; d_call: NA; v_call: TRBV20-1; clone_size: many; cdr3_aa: CSAPDRRSSYEQYF; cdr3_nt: TGCAGTGCCCCCGACAGGAGGAGCTCCTACGAGCAGTACTTC
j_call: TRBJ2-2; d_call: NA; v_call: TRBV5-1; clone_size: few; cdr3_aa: CASGQSINSNTGELFF; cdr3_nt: TGCGCCAGCGGACAGTCCATAAACTCGAACACCGGGGAGCTGTTTTTT
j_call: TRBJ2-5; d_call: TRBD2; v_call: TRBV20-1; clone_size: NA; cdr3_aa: CSATPLAGGVETQYF; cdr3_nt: TGCAGTGCTACACCTCTAGCGGGGGGTGTCGAGACCCAGTACTTC
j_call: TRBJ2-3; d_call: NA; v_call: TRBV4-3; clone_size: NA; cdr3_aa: CASSQLGDTQYF; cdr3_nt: TGCGCCAGCAGCCAACTAGGGGATACGCAGTATTTT
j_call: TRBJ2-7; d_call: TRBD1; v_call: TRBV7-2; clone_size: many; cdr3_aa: CASSLVGDRGRAEQYF; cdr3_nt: TGTGCCAGCAGCTTAGTTGGGGACAGGGGTCGGGCCGAGCAGTACTTC
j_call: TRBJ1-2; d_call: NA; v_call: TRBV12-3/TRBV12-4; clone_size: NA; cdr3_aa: CASSPPVPSNYGYTF; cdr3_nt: TGTGCCAGCAGTCCTCCGGTTCCCTCAAACTATGGCTACACCTTC
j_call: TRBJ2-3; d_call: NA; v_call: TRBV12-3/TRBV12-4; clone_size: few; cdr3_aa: CASRIAATDTQYF; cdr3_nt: TGTGCCAGCAGGATTGCGGCGACAGATACGCAGTATTTT
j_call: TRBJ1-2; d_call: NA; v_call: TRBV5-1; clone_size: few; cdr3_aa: CASSEGPVNYGYTF; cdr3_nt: TGCGCCAGCAGCGAGGGACCGGTTAACTATGGCTACACCTTC
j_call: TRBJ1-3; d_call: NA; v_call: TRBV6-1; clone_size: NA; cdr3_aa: CASLPMSSGNTIYF; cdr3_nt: TGTGCCAGCCTCCCGATGTCCTCTGGAAACACCATATATTTT
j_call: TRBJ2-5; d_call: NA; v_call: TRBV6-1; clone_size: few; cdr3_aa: CASSEFQGETQYF; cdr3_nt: TGTGCCAGCAGTGAATTCCAGGGTGAGACCCAGTACTTC
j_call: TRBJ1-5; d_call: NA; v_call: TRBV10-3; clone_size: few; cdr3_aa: CAISEQLANQPQHF; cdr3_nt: TGTGCCATCAGTGAACAGTTAGCTAATCAGCCCCAGCATTTT
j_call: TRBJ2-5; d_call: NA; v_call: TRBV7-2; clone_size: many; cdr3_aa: CASSLNGRKETQYF; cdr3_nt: TGTGCCAGCAGCTTAAACGGACGGAAAGAGACCCAGTACTTC
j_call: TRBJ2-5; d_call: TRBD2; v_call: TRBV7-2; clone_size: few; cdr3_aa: CASSWRLAGETQYF; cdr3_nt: TGTGCCAGCAGCTGGAGACTAGCGGGGGAGACCCAGTACTTC
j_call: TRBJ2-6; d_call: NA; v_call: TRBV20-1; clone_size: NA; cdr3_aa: CSARSTGFTGANVLTF; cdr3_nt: TGCAGTGCTAGATCGACAGGATTCACTGGGGCCAACGTCCTGACTTTC
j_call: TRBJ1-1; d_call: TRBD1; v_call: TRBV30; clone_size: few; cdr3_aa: CAWVTGGFTEAFF; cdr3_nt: TGTGCCTGGGTGACAGGGGGCTTCACTGAAGCTTTCTTT
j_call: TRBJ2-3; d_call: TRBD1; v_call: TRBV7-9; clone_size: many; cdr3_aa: CASSLETGGTDTQYF; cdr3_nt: TGTGCCAGCAGCCTGGAGACAGGGGGGACAGATACGCAGTATTTT
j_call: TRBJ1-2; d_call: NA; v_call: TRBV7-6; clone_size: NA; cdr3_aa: CASSTAEGGYGYTF; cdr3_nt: TGTGCCAGCAGCACGGCAGAGGGGGGTTATGGCTACACCTTC
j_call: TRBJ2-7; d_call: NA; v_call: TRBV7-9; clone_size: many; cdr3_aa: CASTAFGGGEQYF; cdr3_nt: TGTGCCAGCACCGCCTTTGGGGGTGGTGAGCAGTACTTC
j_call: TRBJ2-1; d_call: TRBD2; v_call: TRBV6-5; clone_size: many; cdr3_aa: CATTSGVLSEQFF; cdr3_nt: TGTGCCACCACTAGCGGGGTCCTTAGTGAGCAGTTCTTC
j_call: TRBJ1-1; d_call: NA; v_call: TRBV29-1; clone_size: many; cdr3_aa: CSVEGQGNTEAFF; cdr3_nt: TGCAGCGTTGAAGGGCAGGGCAACACTGAAGCTTTCTTT
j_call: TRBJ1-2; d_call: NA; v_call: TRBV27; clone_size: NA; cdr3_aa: CASSSTFRRRQLYGYTF; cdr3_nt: TGTGCCAGCAGTTCAACCTTTCGAAGGCGCCAGCTCTATGGCTACACCTTC